The clone carrying this T cell receptor (beta chain) was seen many times. Its antigen remains unknown. The time point here: newly diagnosed GD, antithyroid drugs for less than 3 months. There was RNA extracted from PBMCs, and the TCR library was made from it. The sample is drawn from a study of regulatory T cells in long-lasting Graves disease. At the level of the study: Graves' patients, diagnosed recently, had received antithyroid drugs under 3 months.

HTBI primers from iRepertoire and Arm-PCR of CDR3 regions yielded the TCR beta libraries. TCRdb analysed the multiplex PCR reads with MiXCR anew, one entry per CDR3 protein. The sample includes under 800,000 distinct CDR3 sequences, about 16% of them seen just once. The V gene end was trimmed by 6 bases and the J gene end by 7 bases; junction bases not matched to a gene: 11. Germline CDR1 reads DFQATT; CDR2 reads SNEGSKA (reference sequence). This CDR3 has 13 residues. Notes on the study in general: More public clonotypes were shared by persistent patients (fewer than 3,000) than by new patients (roughly 970).

These data were also filed under a second study, of T cells in Graves' hyperthyroidism and ophthalmopathy. As reported in that work: Participants, patients aged 18 to 65, had newly diagnosed hyperthyroidism with a duration under 2 months.

This sample comprised peripheral blood mononuclear cells (PBMCs), obtained at new diagnosis, from a patient treated with antithyroid drugs. V and J are TRBV20-1 and TRBJ2-7; 8 nucleotides line up with TRBD2. The sequence was obtained from a woman aged 30 to 39 with Graves disease. The CDR3 nucleotides read TGCAGTGCATTTAGCGCCGGGACTAGGGAGCAGTACTTC. Protein product: CSAFSAGTREQYF.